One and the same sample provided the 9 T cell receptor beta chains below, sequenced in a study of blood T cell repertoires in COVID-19 (dated by TCRdb to 2018 to 2021). Receptor libraries were prepared by the immunoSEQ multiplex PCR assay. TCRdb took this table from immuneACCESS and kept in-frame rearrangements with V and J called. Such tables lack part of the clones; where checked against another copy, unresolved V genes explain under half of the gap, and the rest is unexplained. Across this sample there are tens of thousands of clones, with about four fifths seen only once. The biggest ten clones account for roughly 20% of the sample. Sequencing was done on a sample of peripheral blood. Source of these receptors: a human donor in a cohort sampled during active COVID-19.

V gene TRBV10-3 combines with J gene TRBJ2-1; a possible D gene is TRBD1 (8 bases). Germline CDR1 reads ENHRY; CDR2 reads SYGVKD. The CDR3 is 12 residues long. Trimming took off 10 bases at V and 7 bases at J, with 14 bases between the two ends. CDR3 sequence: CATLQGGNEQFF. CDR3 nucleotides: TGTGCCACCTTACAGGGGGGGAATGAGCAGTTCTTC.

V gene TRBV3-1 (or the pseudogene TRBV3-2) combines with J gene TRBJ2-7; maybe TRBD1 (5 bases). CDR1 and CDR2 (germline): LGHDT, YNNKEL (reference sequence). V lost 7 bases to trimming and J lost 5 bases, with 18 bases between them. The CDR3 spans 14 residues. DNA of the CDR3: TGTGCCAGCATAGAGAACAGGCCAAGGGACGAGCAGTACTTC. Amino acids: CASIENRPRDEQYF.

This chain joins TRBV5-1 and TRBJ1-3; D not certain. Per the germline V gene, CDR1 is SGHRS and CDR2 is YFSETQ. The CDR3 has 15 residues. Trimming shortened V by 4 bases and J by 3 bases, and 14 bases separated the two germline ends. The DNA of the CDR3 is TGCGCCAGCAGCGCAACCCCAGGAAATGGAAACACCATATATTTT. Translation: CASSATPGNGNTIYF.

The count of this clone is one. The chain is built from TRBV10-3 and TRBJ2-7; perhaps TRBD1 as D (5 bases). This CDR3 has 15 amino acids. V was shortened by 2 bases and J by 3 bases, with 14 bases between the two germline ends. CDR1 and CDR2 from the germline V gene are ENHRY and SYGVKD. CDR3 in amino acids: CAISEPGKRSYEQYF. CDR3 nucleotides: TGTGCCATCAGTGAGCCAGGGAAGAGGAGCTACGAGCAGTACTTC.

The chain couples TRBV7-9 to TRBJ2-1; possible D gene TRBD1, 5 bases. This CDR3 spans 12 amino acids. Deletions cut 5 bases from V and 6 bases from J, with 8 bases between. Germline-derived CDR1 and CDR2 are SEHNR and FQNEAQ (reference sequence). As DNA, the CDR3 is TGTGCCAGCAGCCGAGACAGCAATGAGCAGTTCTTC. It encodes CASSRDSNEQFF. The complete variable domain, with remaining parts taken from reference TRBV7-9 and TRBJ2-1, reads DTGVSQNPRHKITKRGQNVTFRCDPISEHNRLYWYRQTLGQGPEFLTYFQNEAQLEKSRLLSDRFSAERPKGSFSTLEIQRTEQGDSAMYLCASSRDSNEQFFGPGTRLTVL.

This chain links TRBV6-5 with TRBJ1-2; 7 bases map to TRBD1. There are 12 residues in the CDR3. The germline V gene encodes CDR1 MNHEY and CDR2 SVGAGI. V trimming: 6 bases; J trimming: 2 bases; junction bases outside the gene matches: 0. Written as DNA, the CDR3 is TGTGCCAGCAGGACAGGGAACTATGGCTACACCTTC. Translation: CASRTGNYGYTF.

This chain uses TRBV12-3 or TRBV12-4 with TRBJ1-1, with no clear D. This CDR3 spans 13 amino acids. Trimming removed 3 bases at V and 0 bases at J, with 5 bases between. The CDR3 bases are TGTGCCAGCAGTTTTTCCGTGAACACTGAAGCTTTCTTT. It yields the protein CASSFSVNTEAFF.

The chain recombines TRBV3-1 (or the pseudogene TRBV3-2) with TRBJ1-1; D ambiguous. CDR1 is LGHDT, CDR2 YNNKEL, per germline (reference sequence). The CDR3 totals 13 residues. V gave up 1 base and J gave up 11 bases, with 14 bases separating them. The CDR3 nucleotides read TGTGCCAGCAGCCAAGTTAGCCTCGTTGGGGCTTTCTTT. It translates to CASSQVSLVGAFF.

A few counts support this clone. The chain couples TRBV18 to TRBJ2-5; 7 nucleotides line up with TRBD2. CDR1 KGHSH and CDR2 LQKENI come from the germline V gene. V was pared by 3 bases and J by 2 bases, with 6 bases of the junction left unmatched. The CDR3 spans 15 residues. CDR3: CASSPGSSGQETQYF. Written as DNA, the CDR3 is TGTGCCAGCTCACCTGGGTCTAGCGGACAAGAGACCCAGTACTTC. The full variable domain, in which reference TRBV18 and TRBJ2-5 provide the parts outside the CDR3, is NAGVMQNPRHLVRRRGQEARLRCSPMKGHSHVYWYRQLPEEGLKFMVYLQKENIIDESGMPKERFSAEFPKEGPSILRIQQVVRGDSAAYFCASSPGSSGQETQYFGPGTRLLVL.